A selection of T cell receptor beta chains follows, all from one sample in a study of blood T cell repertoires in COVID-19. Assay used: immunoSEQ multiplex PCR; TCRdb lists only in-frame clones, some missing. The table records fewer than 400,000 clones, 80% to 90% of them present only once. The sequencing sample was made of PBMCs or T cells enriched from blood (not recorded which). The receptors stem from a man younger than 45 who had recovered from COVID-19. The CDR3 runs from the conserved cysteine through the conserved F or W. Each record gives: clone size, D gene, J gene, V gene, CDR3 DNA, CDR3 protein. The D gene is left open where the match is weak. Rows may omit the clone size; those that give it use once, few, many or a size class.

>.|.|TRBJ1-1|TRBV2
TGTGCCAGCAGCATTCAATGGAACACTGAAGCTTTCTTT
CASSIQWNTEAFF
>.|TRBD1|TRBJ1-4|TRBV5-1
TGCGCCAGCAGCTTGGGGGACAGGGTCCTTTCTAATGAAAAACTGTTTTTT
CASSLGDRVLSNEKLFF
>.|.|TRBJ1-1|TRBV30
TGTGCCTGGCGTATTCAGGGGACGAACACTGAAGCTTTCTTT
CAWRIQGTNTEAFF
>.|TRBD2|TRBJ2-1|TRBV7-2
TGTGCCAGCAGCTTTACTAGCGGGAGCTACAATGAGCAGTTCTTC
CASSFTSGSYNEQFF
>.|TRBD2|TRBJ2-3|TRBV9
TGTGCCAGCAGCGAGCGGGGGGCGATTAGGGATACGCAGTATTTT
CASSERGAIRDTQYF
>once|.|TRBJ1-4|TRBV9
TGTGCCAGCAGCGTAGCGGGTACTAATGAAAAACTGTTTTTT
CASSVAGTNEKLFF
>.|.|TRBJ1-3|TRBV3-1/TRBV3-2
TGTGCCAGCAGCCCGCCAGGAGGCTCTGGAAACACCATATATTTT
CASSPPGGSGNTIYF
>.|.|TRBJ1-4|TRBV29-1
TGCAGCGCCTTGGGGGGGGTAGGAGGACTGTTTTTT
CSALGGVGGLFF
>.|.|TRBJ1-1|TRBV4-1
TGCGCCAGCAGCCAAGTCCATCGAGCAACTGAAGCTTTCTTT
CASSQVHRATEAFF
>.|TRBD1|TRBJ2-2|TRBV11-2
TGTGCCAGCAGCTTGGACAGGGCCGGGGAGCTGTTTTTT
CASSLDRAGELFF
>.|.|TRBJ2-2|TRBV19
TGTGCCAGTAGTGGGAGAAGGGCTGACGGGGAGCTGTTTTTT
CASSGRRADGELFF
>.|TRBD1|TRBJ1-1|TRBV5-5
TGTGCCAGCAGTCTCGGGACAGCCCGGTTTTTCTTT
CASSLGTARFFF
>.|TRBD1|TRBJ1-3|TRBV2
TGTGCCAGCAGTGAATGGACAGGGGGCGCGTTAGCTGGAAACACCATATATTTT
CASSEWTGGALAGNTIYF
>few|.|TRBJ1-2|TRBV6-1
TGTGCCAGCAGTGATCCGGGCTACACCTTC
CASSDPGYTF
>.|TRBD1|TRBJ1-2|TRBV10-3
TGTGCCATCACACAAGGGACAGGCGGGGATGGCTACACCTTC
CAITQGTGGDGYTF
>.|TRBD1|TRBJ2-7|TRBV6-5
TGTGCCAGCAGTACAGGGGTATGGGAGCAGTACTTC
CASSTGVWEQYF
>.|TRBD1|TRBJ1-6|TRBV9
TGTGCCAGCAGCGTTAAACCGGGACAGGGTGAAGGGGTTTATAATTCACCCCTCCACTTT
CASSVKPGQGEGVYNSPLHF
>.|.|TRBJ2-5|TRBV5-4
TGTGCCAGCAGCACTGACCCCGGACAGAGAGAAGAGACCCAGTACTTC
CASSTDPGQREETQYF